These 32 T cell receptor beta chains came from one sample sequenced in a study of cytotoxic CD8 clonotypes in ibrutinib-treated CLL. Generated by immunoSEQ multiplex PCR, the TCRdb table keeps only in-frame clones and is missing some. The sample lists nearly 300,000 clones, 70% to 80% seen once, with roughly 6% in the top ten. The sample consisted of PBMCs, taken at disease progression, from a patient treated with ibrutinib. The receptors stem from a human donor with chronic lymphocytic leukemia.

The V call is TRBV5-1, the J call TRBJ2-2; D remains ambiguous. The ends were cut back, 4 bases at V and 3 bases at J, with 10 bases in the middle. The CDR3 is 14 amino acids. Germline V gene lookup returns CDR1 SGHRS and CDR2 YFSETQ. The chain's CDR3 is CASSLDFYTGELFF. The CDR3 DNA follows: TGCGCCAGCAGCCTAGACTTTTACACCGGGGAGCTGTTTTTT.

The V call is TRBV5-1, the J call TRBJ2-5; D may be TRBD2 (6 bases). Looked up from germline, CDR1 is SGHRS and CDR2 is YFSETQ. CDR3 size: 14 residues. Trimming removed 4 bases from V and 5 bases from J, with 15 bases in between. The CDR3 DNA is TGCGCCAGCAGCCAGGAGGGCCTTAGGGAGACCCAGTACTTC. It encodes CASSQEGLRETQYF.

The rearrangement uses TRBV18 and TRBJ2-5; 12 bases agree with TRBD2. The J segment lost 5 bases and the V segment lost 3 bases, leaving 4 bases of the junction unmatched. CDR1 is KGHSH and CDR2 is LQKENI in the germline V gene. The CDR3 sequence is 15 residues long. The CDR3 nucleotides are TGTGCCAGCTCACCTCCCGGGACTAGCGGGGAGACCCAGTACTTC. This codes for CASSPPGTSGETQYF. The full variable domain, rest sourced from reference TRBV18 and TRBJ2-5, is NAGVMQNPRHLVRRRGQEARLRCSPMKGHSHVYWYRQLPEEGLKFMVYLQKENIIDESGMPKERFSAEFPKEGPSILRIQQVVRGDSAAYFCASSPPGTSGETQYFGPGTRLLVL.

CDR3 nucleotides: TGCGCCAGCAGCTTGGGCACAGGGGGCATGAGCTACACCTTC. It codes for CASSLGTGGMSYTF. The chain employs TRBV5-1 and TRBJ1-2; the match to TRBD1 covers 9 bases. The CDR3 covers 14 residues. The germline CDR1 and CDR2 sequences are SGHRS and YFSETQ. The J segment lost 9 bases and the V segment lost 0 bases, leaving 6 bases of the junction unmatched.

A word on this clone: One end of the junction is discordant with germline, which a read error may explain. This chain connects TRBV7-6 to TRBJ1-4; tentative D call: TRBD1 (6 bases). The CDR3 consists of 12 residues. CDR1 SGHVS and CDR2 FNYEAQ come from the germline V gene. The CDR3 here is CASSLAGGGLVF. CDR3 nucleotides: TGTGCCAGCAGCTTAGCTGGGGGCGGATTGGTTTTT. The variable domain in full, with the rest retrieved from reference TRBV7-6 and TRBJ1-4, is GAGVSQSPRYKVTKRGQDVALRCDPISGHVSLYWYRQALGQGPEFLTYFNYEAQQDKSGLPNDRFSAERPEGSISTLTIQRTEQRDSAMYRCASSLAGGGLVFGSGTQLSVL.

V usage is TRBV19 and J usage is TRBJ2-7; 9 nucleotides line up with TRBD2. V trimming: 2 bases; J trimming: 4 bases; junction bases outside the gene matches: 3. There are 14 residues in the CDR3. Germline V CDR1 and CDR2: LNHDA, SQIVND (reference sequence). The CDR3 nucleotides read TGTGCCAGTAGTATAATAGCGGGAGAGTACGAGCAGTACTTC. Amino acids: CASSIIAGEYEQYF.

The chain joins TRBV7-9 to TRBJ1-6; D might be TRBD1 (5 bases). This CDR3 contains 14 residues. The V and J ends lost 4 bases and 14 bases respectively, with 18 bases between them. The germline CDR1 and CDR2 sequences are SEHNR and FQNEAQ (reference sequence). CDR3 residues: CASSSSLGSGSLHF. CDR3 coding DNA: TGTGCCAGCAGCTCGTCACTGGGATCAGGGTCCCTCCACTTT.

V usage is TRBV2 and J usage is TRBJ2-7, with 13 bases that match TRBD2. This CDR3 spans 15 amino acids. Trimming took 5 bases from V and 5 from J; bases not matched to a gene: 6. CDR1 is SNHLY, CDR2 FYNNEI, per germline. The CDR3 reads CASSTNGLAGDEQYF. As DNA, the CDR3 is TGTGCCAGCAGTACAAACGGACTAGCGGGGGACGAGCAGTACTTC.

This chain connects TRBV7-9 to TRBJ2-7; 8 bases match TRBD1. Germline CDR1 SEHNR, CDR2 FQNEAQ (reference sequence). V gave up 5 bases and J gave up 2 bases; unmatched junction bases: 8. This CDR3 spans 15 amino acids. This chain's CDR3 is CASSGEDRATYEQYF. CDR3 coding DNA: TGTGCCAGCAGCGGAGAGGACAGGGCAACCTACGAGCAGTACTTC.

The V and J genes are TRBV11-2 and TRBJ2-2; TRBD2 matches 7 bases. The CDR3 is made up of 14 amino acids. V trimming: 7 bases; J trimming: 3 bases; junction bases outside the gene matches: 5. CDR1 and CDR2 from the germline V gene are SGHAT and FQNNGV. CDR3 DNA: TGTGCCAGCACCGGACTAGGGGACACCGGGGAGCTGTTTTTT. Translation: CASTGLGDTGELFF.

The rearrangement uses TRBV10-2 and TRBJ1-1; no clear D gene. From germline, CDR1 is WSHSY and CDR2 SAAADI. V was trimmed by 7 bases and J by 1 base, leaving 10 bases between them. The CDR3 contains 13 residues. Here the CDR3 DNA reads TGCGCCAGCATCACGTTGGGGAACACTGAAGCTTTCTTT. Amino acid sequence: CASITLGNTEAFF.

The chain joins TRBV7-2 to TRBJ1-2, with a weak D call TRBD1 (6 bases). The ends were cut back, 2 bases at V and 8 bases at J, with 15 bases in the middle. From germline, CDR1 is SGHTA and CDR2 FQGNSA. The CDR3 loop spans 14 amino acids. The CDR3 reads CASSLILGQSGYTF. CDR3 nucleotides: TGTGCCAGCAGCTTAATCCTCGGACAGAGCGGCTACACCTTC.

This chain joins TRBV7-3 and TRBJ2-6; the D is unclear. Trimming took off 5 bases at V and 0 bases at J, with 11 bases between the two ends. Germline values: CDR1 SGHTA, CDR2 FQGTGA. CDR3 length equals 16 residues. In nucleotides, the CDR3 is TGTGCCAGCAGCCCACGCGAATTCTCTGGGGCCAACGTCCTGACTTTC. This encodes CASSPREFSGANVLTF. The whole variable domain, remainder taken from reference TRBV7-3 and TRBJ2-6, is GAGVSQTPSNKVTEKGKYVELRCDPISGHTALYWYRQSLGQGPEFLIYFQGTGAADDSGLPNDRFFAVRPEGSVSTLKIQRTERGDSAVYLCASSPREFSGANVLTFGAGSRLTVL.

The chain combines TRBV19 with TRBJ2-7; possibly TRBD2 for D (6 bases). V gave up 5 bases and J gave up 3 bases, with 17 bases separating them. The CDR3 loop spans 15 amino acids. CDR1 and CDR2 (germline): LNHDA, SQIVND (reference sequence). The CDR3 sequence: CASSPRVAAYYEQYF. DNA of the CDR3: TGTGCCAGTAGTCCCCGGGTAGCGGCATACTACGAGCAGTACTTC.

CDR3 DNA sequence: TGCGCCAGCAGCCCGAGCCCCAGGGGGCCGATCACCGGGGAGCTGTTTTTT. It yields the protein CASSPSPRGPITGELFF. The chain has TRBV4-1 and TRBJ2-2; 8 bases map to TRBD1. J was trimmed by 4 bases and V by 4 bases; bases with no gene match: 11. Per germline, CDR1 MGHRA and CDR2 YSYEKL. The CDR3 is 17 residues long.

The rearrangement uses TRBV18 and TRBJ1-4, with TRBD1 matching 7 bases. The CDR3 covers 15 residues. Losses at the gene ends were 0 bases for V and 8 bases for J; bases not matched to a gene: 6. Germline values: CDR1 KGHSH, CDR2 LQKENI. DNA for the CDR3: TGTGCCAGCTCACCACCGACAGGGTTGAGGGAAAAACTGTTTTTT. Translation gives CASSPPTGLREKLFF.

The rearrangement joins TRBV28 to TRBJ2-2; D perhaps matches TRBD1 (5 bases). Trimming cost V 2 bases and J 6 bases, with 13 bases left between them. Germline CDR1 MDHEN, CDR2 SYDVKM. CDR3 length: 15 amino acids. The CDR3 bases are TGTGCCAGCAGTTTAGCTTCCAGGGCGCCCGGGGAGCTGTTTTTT. Its protein is CASSLASRAPGELFF.

The CDR3 DNA reads as TGTGCCAGCAGTAGCTGGACAAGAGGCACAGATACGCAGTATTTT. This codes for CASSSWTRGTDTQYF. The chain joins TRBV6-6 to TRBJ2-3; tentative D call: TRBD1 (5 bases). Germline assignment: CDR1 MNHNY and CDR2 SVGAGI (reference sequence). Trimming stripped 5 bases from V and 1 base from J, with 13 bases between. This CDR3 spans 15 amino acids.

This clone was observed a single time. The chain couples TRBV2 to TRBJ2-1, with D possibly TRBD1 on 6 matching bases. The CDR3 has 14 residues. Trimming cost V 8 bases and J 8 bases, with 19 bases left between them. From germline, CDR1 is SNHLY and CDR2 FYNNEI. The CDR3: CASAGRPNRDEQFF. In DNA, the CDR3 is TGTGCCAGCGCAGGTAGGCCGAACAGGGATGAGCAGTTCTTC.

This chain connects TRBV19 to TRBJ2-2; 8 bases fit TRBD2. The length of the CDR3 is 17 residues. J was trimmed by 0 bases and V by 4 bases; bases with no gene match: 7. Germline V gene data show CDR1 as LNHDA and CDR2 as SQIVND (reference sequence). CDR3 in amino acids: CASSSHLAGSNTGELFF. CDR3 DNA sequence: TGTGCCAGTAGTAGCCACTTAGCGGGGTCGAACACCGGGGAGCTGTTTTTT. Full variable domain (missing parts from reference TRBV19 and TRBJ2-2): DGGITQSPKYLFRKEGQNVTLSCEQNLNHDAMYWYRQDPGQGLRLIYYSQIVNDFQKGDIAEGYSVSREKKESFPLTVTSAQKNPTAFYLCASSSHLAGSNTGELFFGEGSRLTVL.

The rearrangement links TRBV29-1 to TRBJ1-4; no reliable D call. The V gene lost 7 bases and the J gene lost 1 base, with 13 bases spanning the gap. CDR1 is SQVTM, CDR2 ANQGSEA, per germline. CDR3 length: 14 residues. The CDR3 DNA reads TGCAGCGGAAGGAGGACGGGAACTAATGAAAAACTGTTTTTT. Encoded protein: CSGRRTGTNEKLFF.

This clone was detected a few times. The chain is built from TRBV5-4 and TRBJ2-1; D is undetermined. Trimming cost V 4 bases and J 2 bases, with 10 bases left between them. The CDR3 length is 14 residues. Germline-derived CDR1 and CDR2 are SGHNT and YYREEE (reference sequence). Written as DNA, the CDR3 is TGTGCCAGCAGCGAACGGACGGCCTACAATGAGCAGTTCTTC. Translating it yields CASSERTAYNEQFF.

This clone has just one count. DNA for the CDR3: TGTGCCAGCAGCTTAGGCAGGATGACTGAAGCTTTCTTT. This translates into CASSLGRMTEAFF. The genes are TRBV5-6 and TRBJ1-1; D ambiguous. Germline loops: CDR1 SGHDT, CDR2 YYEEEE. The CDR3 has 13 amino acids. V was clipped by 2 bases and J by 5 bases, with 10 bases between them. Supplemented by reference TRBV5-6 and TRBJ1-1, the full variable domain reads DAGVTQSPTHLIKTRGQQVTLRCSPKSGHDTVSWYQQALGQGPQFIFQYYEEEERQRGNFPDRFSGHQFPNYSSELNVNALLLGDSALYLCASSLGRMTEAFFGQGTRLTVV.

This clone was picked up a small number of times. J is TRBJ2-3 and V is TRBV5-1; D call uncertain. The ends were cut back, 5 bases at V and 0 bases at J, with 10 bases in the middle. CDR1 is SGHRS, CDR2 YFSETQ, per germline. The CDR3 extends over 14 amino acids. CDR3 amino acids: CASRSEMSTDTQYF. The CDR3 nucleotides read TGCGCCAGCAGGTCGGAGATGAGCACAGATACGCAGTATTTT. Using reference TRBV5-1 and TRBJ2-3 for the parts outside the CDR3, the full variable domain is KAGVTQTPRYLIKTRGQQVTLSCSPISGHRSVSWYQQTPGQGLQFLFEYFSETQRNKGNFPGRFSGRQFSNSRSEMNVSTLELGDSALYLCASRSEMSTDTQYFGPGTRLTVL.

This clone has only one observation. The J gene is TRBJ2-2, the V gene TRBV15; tentatively, D is TRBD1 (5 bases). The V gene's germline CDR1 is LNHNV and CDR2 YYDKDF (reference sequence). The CDR3 sequence is 15 residues long. With 4 bases removed from V and 4 bases from J, the gap between germline ends came to 13 bases. The CDR3 DNA reads TGTGCCACCAGCAATGTTGACAGCCCCACCGGGGAGCTGTTTTTT. As protein: CATSNVDSPTGELFF.

The gene calls are TRBV7-9 and TRBJ2-3, with D unclear. This CDR3 is built from 15 residues. Germline values: CDR1 SEHNR, CDR2 FQNEAQ (reference sequence). Trimming pared 11 bases from V and 1 base from J, leaving 19 bases between. In DNA form, the CDR3 reads TGTGCCTGGCCAGGAGACTTATCTGGCACAGATACGCAGTATTTT. It translates to CAWPGDLSGTDTQYF.

This clone was counted a single time. V is TRBV28 and J is TRBJ2-7; no firm D call. Germline V gives CDR1 MDHEN, CDR2 SYDVKM. Deletions cut 5 bases from V and 0 bases from J, with 14 bases between. The CDR3 is 15 amino acids. The CDR3 DNA sequence: TGTGCCAGCAGTCCCCCGGGCCCGAGCTCCTACGAGCAGTACTTC. This encodes CASSPPGPSSYEQYF. The whole variable domain, filled in from reference TRBV28 and TRBJ2-7, reads DVKVTQSSRYLVKRTGEKVFLECVQDMDHENMFWYRQDPGLGLRLIYFSYDVKMKEKGDIPEGYSVSREKKERFSLILESASTNQTSMYLCASSPPGPSSYEQYFGPGTRLTVT.

This clone was observed a few times. The chain recombines TRBV29-1 with TRBJ2-1, with D perhaps matching TRBD1 (6 bases). V was shortened by 1 base and J by 7 bases, with 8 bases between the two germline ends. This CDR3 spans 12 amino acids. Germline CDR1 SQVTM, CDR2 ANQGSEA. In DNA, the CDR3 is TGCAGCGTTGAAGGACAGGTGAATGAGCAGTTCTTC. Translation gives CSVEGQVNEQFF.

The genes are TRBV4-1 and TRBJ2-1; D may be TRBD2 (6 bases). The V end lost 4 bases, the J end lost 5 bases, and 18 bases lay between the germline ends. CDR1 is MGHRA and CDR2 is YSYEKL in the germline V gene. The CDR3 spans 16 residues. The CDR3: CASSRKLANANNEQFF. In DNA, the CDR3 is TGCGCCAGCAGCCGGAAACTAGCTAATGCTAACAATGAGCAGTTCTTC.

This sequence joins TRBV2 and TRBJ1-3; tentative D call: TRBD1 (5 bases). CDR1 is SNHLY, CDR2 FYNNEI, per germline. CDR3 length equals 16 residues. Trimming took 7 bases from V and 0 from J, leaving 16 bases between them. This CDR3 reads CASIQTDQLSGNTIYF. CDR3 coding DNA: TGTGCCAGCATCCAGACAGATCAACTCTCTGGAAACACCATATATTTT. The full variable domain, with the rest looked up from reference TRBV2 and TRBJ1-3, is EPEVTQTPSHQVTQMGQEVILRCVPISNHLYFYWYRQILGQKVEFLVSFYNNEISEKSEIFDDQFSVERPDGSNFTLKIRSTKLEDSAMYFCASIQTDQLSGNTIYFGEGSWLTVV.

The chain has TRBV7-3 and TRBJ2-3; 8 nucleotides line up with TRBD1. CDR1 SGHTA and CDR2 FQGTGA come from the germline V gene. CDR3 size: 14 residues. J was trimmed by 2 bases and V by 6 bases; bases with no gene match: 4. The CDR3 loop is CASSPGGNTDTQYF. For the CDR3, the DNA is TGTGCCAGCAGTCCAGGGGGCAACACAGATACGCAGTATTTT.

V and J are TRBV9 and TRBJ1-2; D possibly corresponds to TRBD1 (6 bases). The V gene's germline CDR1 is SGDLS and CDR2 YYNGEE. The CDR3 is 15 residues long. V dropped 4 bases and J dropped 5 bases, with 18 bases sitting between them. DNA of the CDR3: TGTGCCAGCAGCAGCCAAAACAGGGTTCGGTATGGCTACACCTTC. It codes for CASSSQNRVRYGYTF.